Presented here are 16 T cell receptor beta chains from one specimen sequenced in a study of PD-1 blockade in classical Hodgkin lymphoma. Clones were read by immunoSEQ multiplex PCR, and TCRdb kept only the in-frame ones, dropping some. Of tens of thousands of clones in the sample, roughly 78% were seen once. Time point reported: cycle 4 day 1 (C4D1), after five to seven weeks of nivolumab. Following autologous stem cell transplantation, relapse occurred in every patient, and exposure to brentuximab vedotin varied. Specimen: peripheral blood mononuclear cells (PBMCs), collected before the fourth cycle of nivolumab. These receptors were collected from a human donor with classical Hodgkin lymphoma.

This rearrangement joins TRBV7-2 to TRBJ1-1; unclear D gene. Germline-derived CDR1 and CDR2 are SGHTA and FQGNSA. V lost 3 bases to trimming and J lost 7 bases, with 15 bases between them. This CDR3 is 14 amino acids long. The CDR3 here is CASSFADLGVEAFF. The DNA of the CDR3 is TGTGCCAGCAGCTTTGCAGACCTGGGTGTTGAAGCTTTCTTT.

The CDR3 is CAWSSRAEQYF. DNA of the CDR3: TGTGCCTGGAGTAGCAGGGCCGAGCAGTACTTC. The V call is TRBV30, the J call TRBJ2-7, with D perhaps TRBD1 (5 bases). Trimming pared 2 bases from V and 6 bases from J, leaving 8 bases between. The CDR3 extends over 11 amino acids. The germline V gene has CDR1 GTSNPN and CDR2 SVGIG (reference sequence).

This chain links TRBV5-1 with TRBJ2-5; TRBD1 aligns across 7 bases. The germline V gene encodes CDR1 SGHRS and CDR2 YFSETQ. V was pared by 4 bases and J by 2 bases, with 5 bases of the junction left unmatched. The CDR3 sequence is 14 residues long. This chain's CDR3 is CASSRDSSQETQYF. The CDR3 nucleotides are TGCGCCAGCAGCCGGGACAGTAGTCAAGAGACCCAGTACTTC.

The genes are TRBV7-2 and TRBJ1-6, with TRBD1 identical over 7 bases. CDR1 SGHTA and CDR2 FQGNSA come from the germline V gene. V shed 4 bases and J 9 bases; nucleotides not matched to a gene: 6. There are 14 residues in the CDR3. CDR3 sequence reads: CASSSRGEPSPLHF. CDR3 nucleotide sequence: TGTGCCAGCAGCTCCAGGGGGGAGCCTTCACCCCTCCACTTT. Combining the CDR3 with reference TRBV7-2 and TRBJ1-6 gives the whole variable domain GAGVSQSPSNKVTEKGKDVELRCDPISGHTALYWYRQSLGQGLEFLIYFQGNSAPDKSGLPSDRFSAERTGGSVSTLTIQRTQQEDSAVYLCASSSRGEPSPLHFGNGTRLTVT.

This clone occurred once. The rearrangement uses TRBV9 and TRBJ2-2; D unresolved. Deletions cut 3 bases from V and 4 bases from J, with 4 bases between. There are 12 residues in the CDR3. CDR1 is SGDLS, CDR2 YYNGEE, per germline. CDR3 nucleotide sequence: TGTGCCAGCAGCGGCCGCACCGGGGAGCTGTTTTTT. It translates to CASSGRTGELFF.

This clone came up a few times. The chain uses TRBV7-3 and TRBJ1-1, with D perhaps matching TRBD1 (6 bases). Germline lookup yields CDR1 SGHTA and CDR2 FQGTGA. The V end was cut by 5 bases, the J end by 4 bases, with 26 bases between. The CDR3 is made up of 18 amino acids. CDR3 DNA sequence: TGTGCCAGCAGCCCACAACCCCTCGCGGGGGCTGGATCCACTGAAGCTTTCTTT. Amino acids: CASSPQPLAGAGSTEAFF.

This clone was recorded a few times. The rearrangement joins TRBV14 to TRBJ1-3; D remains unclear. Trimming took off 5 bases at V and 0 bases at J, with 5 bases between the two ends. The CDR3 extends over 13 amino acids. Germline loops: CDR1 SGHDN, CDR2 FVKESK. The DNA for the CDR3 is TGTGCCAGCAGCGTCAACTCTGGAAACACCATATATTTT. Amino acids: CASSVNSGNTIYF.

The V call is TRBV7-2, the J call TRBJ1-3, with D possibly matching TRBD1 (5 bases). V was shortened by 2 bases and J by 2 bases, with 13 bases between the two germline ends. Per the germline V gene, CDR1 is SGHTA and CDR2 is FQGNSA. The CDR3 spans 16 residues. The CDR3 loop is CASSLNRGLTGNTIYF. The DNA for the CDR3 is TGTGCCAGCAGCTTAAATAGGGGCTTAACTGGAAACACCATATATTTT.

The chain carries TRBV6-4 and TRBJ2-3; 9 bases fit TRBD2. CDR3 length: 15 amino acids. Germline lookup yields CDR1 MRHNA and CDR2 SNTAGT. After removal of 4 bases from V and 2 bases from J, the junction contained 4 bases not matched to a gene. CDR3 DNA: TGTGCCAGCAGTGCAATAGCGGGAGTCACAGATACGCAGTATTTT. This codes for CASSAIAGVTDTQYF.

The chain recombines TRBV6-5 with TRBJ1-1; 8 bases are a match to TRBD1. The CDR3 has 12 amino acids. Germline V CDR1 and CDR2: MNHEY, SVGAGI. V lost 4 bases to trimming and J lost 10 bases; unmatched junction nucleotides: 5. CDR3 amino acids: CASSSTGTGAFF. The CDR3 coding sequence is TGTGCCAGCAGTTCCACAGGGACAGGAGCTTTCTTT.

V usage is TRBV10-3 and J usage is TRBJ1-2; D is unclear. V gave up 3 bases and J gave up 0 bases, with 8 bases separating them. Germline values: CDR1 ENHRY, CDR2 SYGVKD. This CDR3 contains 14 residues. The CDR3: CAISDLITNYGYTF. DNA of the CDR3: TGTGCCATCAGTGATCTGATTACTAACTATGGCTACACCTTC.

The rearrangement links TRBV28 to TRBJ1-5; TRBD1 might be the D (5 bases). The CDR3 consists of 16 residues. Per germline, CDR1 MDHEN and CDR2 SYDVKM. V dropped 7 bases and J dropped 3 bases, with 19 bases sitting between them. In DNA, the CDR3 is TGTGCCAGCATTAGCGGTCAGGGTCGAAACAATCAGCCCCAGCATTTT. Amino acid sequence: CASISGQGRNNQPQHF.

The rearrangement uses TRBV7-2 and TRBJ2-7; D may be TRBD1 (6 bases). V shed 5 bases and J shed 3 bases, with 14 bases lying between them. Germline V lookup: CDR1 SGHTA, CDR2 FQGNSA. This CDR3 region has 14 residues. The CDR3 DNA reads TGTGCCAGCAGCCCCAGGGGCTTCCACTACGAGCAGTACTTC. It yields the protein CASSPRGFHYEQYF.

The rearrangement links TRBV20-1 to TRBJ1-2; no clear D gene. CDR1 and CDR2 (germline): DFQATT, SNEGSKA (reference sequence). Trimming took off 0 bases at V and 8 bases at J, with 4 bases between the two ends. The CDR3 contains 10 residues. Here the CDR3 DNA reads TGCAGTGCTAGAGATCTGGGCTACACCTTC. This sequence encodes CSARDLGYTF.

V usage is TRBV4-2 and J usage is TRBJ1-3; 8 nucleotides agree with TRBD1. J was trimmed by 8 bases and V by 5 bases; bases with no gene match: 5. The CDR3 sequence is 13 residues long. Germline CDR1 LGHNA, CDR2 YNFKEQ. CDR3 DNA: TGTGCCAGCAGCGTAGACAGGGGATACACCATATATTTT. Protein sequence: CASSVDRGYTIYF.

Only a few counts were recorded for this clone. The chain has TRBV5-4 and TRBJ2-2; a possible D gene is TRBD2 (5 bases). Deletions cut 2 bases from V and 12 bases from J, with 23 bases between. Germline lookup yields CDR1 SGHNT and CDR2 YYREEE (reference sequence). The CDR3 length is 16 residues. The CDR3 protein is CASSFLYTGLRGKLFF. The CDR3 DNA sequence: TGTGCCAGCAGCTTCCTATACACTGGACTCCGGGGAAAGCTGTTTTTT.